The 21 T cell receptor beta chains listed next were all sequenced from one sample in a study of breast tumors, draining lymph nodes, adjacent tissues. Each CDR3 protein is one row after TCRdb ran MiXCR on the multiplex PCR reads. The repertoire consists of 120,000 to 150,000 distinct CDR3 sequences, with about 31% occurring once and the leading ten covering about 2.5%. Breast cancer patients provided tissue from their axillary draining lymph nodes. Sequencing input: axillary lymph node tissue. These receptors were collected from a female donor with breast cancer. Some clones in this sample may be carry-over from other donors' samples.

The sample holds many counts of this clonotype. The J gene is TRBJ1-3, the V gene TRBV30; D possibly corresponds to TRBD1 (6 bases). Trimming took off 5 bases at V and 8 bases at J, with 16 bases between the two ends. The CDR3 runs 13 residues. The germline gives CDR1 GTSNPN, CDR2 SVGIG (reference sequence). The CDR3 reads CAWDQTGPDTIYF. The CDR3 coding sequence is TGTGCCTGGGATCAAACAGGGCCCGACACCATATATTTT.

This clonotype was observed at least ten times. The genes are TRBV20-1 and TRBJ2-5; D not resolved. Trimming took off 5 bases at V and 2 bases at J, with 3 bases between the two ends. CDR3 size: 10 residues. Looked up from germline, CDR1 is DFQATT and CDR2 is SNEGSKA (reference sequence). The CDR3 DNA follows: TGCAGTGCTGGACAAGAGACCCAGTACTTC. It translates to CSAGQETQYF.

On this clonotype itself: This could be a read error, since a much larger clone is one nucleotide away. This chain connects TRBV30 to TRBJ1-2, with D maybe TRBD1 (5 bases). In germline, CDR1 is GTSNPN, CDR2 SVGIG (reference sequence). This CDR3 has 19 amino acids. CDR3 in DNA: TGTGCCTGGAGTCCGGGTTTGTTTTTCGGGGGAGAAGCTAACTATGGCTGCACCTTC. Its translation is CAWSPGLFFGGEANYGCTF.

The table lists this clonotype with many counts. V and J are TRBV25-1 and TRBJ1-2; D might be TRBD1 (5 bases). The CDR3 has 16 amino acids. V was clipped by 2 bases and J by 7 bases, with 20 bases between them. The germline CDR1 and CDR2 sequences are MGHDK and SYGVNS. DNA of the CDR3: TGTGCCAGCAGTGAAAGCGGGACCCGAAACCGTCTTGGCTACACCTTC. It translates to CASSESGTRNRLGYTF.

This clonotype was observed at least ten times. V usage is TRBV13 and J usage is TRBJ2-3, with D perhaps TRBD1 (6 bases). Germline-derived CDR1 and CDR2 are PRHDT and FYEKMQ (reference sequence). The germline V and J ends were trimmed by 6 bases and 4 bases, with 8 bases remaining between them. This CDR3 is 12 amino acids long. CDR3 nucleotides: TGTGCCAGCAGTGCAGGGGCAGATACGCAGTATTTT. Protein product: CASSAGADTQYF.

The sample holds many counts of this clonotype. V is TRBV5-4 and J is TRBJ2-6, with D possibly TRBD1 on 5 matching bases. CDR3 length: 17 amino acids. Looked up from germline, CDR1 is SGHNT and CDR2 is YYREEE (reference sequence). Trimming shortened V by 0 bases and J by 0 bases, and 10 bases separated the two germline ends. For the CDR3, the DNA is TGTGCCAGCAGCTTGGGGGGCAGTATCTCTGGGGCCAACGTCCTGACTTTC. Its translation: CASSLGGSISGANVLTF.

This clonotype was picked up many times. The chain joins TRBV11-2 to TRBJ2-5; possibly TRBD1 for D (5 bases). The CDR3 runs to 12 residues. V dropped 6 bases and J dropped 7 bases, with 12 bases sitting between them. The germline CDR1 and CDR2 sequences are SGHAT and FQNNGV. CDR3 sequence (DNA): TGTGCCAGCAGTCCCGACAGAGGGACCCAGTACTTC. This translates into CASSPDRGTQYF.

The rearrangement joins TRBV20-1 to TRBJ2-7; D remains ambiguous. Germline CDR1 DFQATT, CDR2 SNEGSKA (reference sequence). The CDR3 is 12 residues long. Trimming stripped 5 bases from V and 2 bases from J, with 10 bases between. The CDR3 DNA reads as TGCAGTGCTTCTGGACGGGCCTACGAGCAGTACTTC. Its protein is CSASGRAYEQYF.

J is TRBJ1-3 and V is TRBV6-4; D is possibly TRBD1 (6 bases). The CDR3 length is 21 residues. The germline gives CDR1 MRHNA, CDR2 SNTAGT. Trimming pared 8 bases from V and 7 bases from J, leaving 39 bases between. The CDR3 coding sequence is TGTGCCAGCGGTCACACTGACTTCCAGGACAGCAAACAGTTATGTAGGAACACCATATATTTT. It translates to CASGHTDFQDSKQLCRNTIYF.

This clonotype was picked up many times. The chain couples TRBV28 to TRBJ1-2; D remains ambiguous. The germline gives CDR1 MDHEN, CDR2 SYDVKM. The CDR3 loop spans 11 amino acids. Trimming cost V 6 bases and J 5 bases, with 7 bases left between them. The CDR3 DNA reads TGTGCCAGCAGGCCCGCTTATGGCTACACCTTC. It specifies CASRPAYGYTF.

CDR3 coding DNA: TGTGCCAGCAGTCGGGGACAGGGTCCGTATGGCTACACCTTC. It yields the protein CASSRGQGPYGYTF. The rearrangement links TRBV6-1 to TRBJ1-2, with 9 bases aligning to TRBD1. The CDR3 spans 14 residues. Losses at the gene ends were 5 bases for V and 5 bases for J; bases not matched to a gene: 6. Germline V CDR1 and CDR2: MNHNS, SASEGT.

In the case of this clonotype: A much larger clonotype is one base distant, so this may be a read error. The conserved phenylalanine or tryptophan normally closing the CDR3 is absent here, so this likely arose from a read error. The chain joins TRBV19 to TRBJ2-5; 7 bases map to TRBD2. The V segment lost 5 bases and the J segment 1 base; nucleotides outside the gene matches: 10. The CDR3 is made up of 16 amino acids. CDR1 LNHDA and CDR2 SQIVND come from the germline V gene (reference sequence). CDR3 region: CASSSSGATFQETQYS. The CDR3 DNA reads TGTGCCAGTAGTTCTAGCGGAGCTACCTTCCAAGAGACCCAGTACTCC.

This clonotype was recorded at least ten times. A much larger clone differs by one base, so this may be a read error. The chain is built from TRBV20-1 and TRBJ2-7; D is unresolved. CDR3 length equals 11 residues. Germline CDR1 and CDR2: DFQATT and SNEGSKA (reference sequence). CDR3 protein: CSASTVTEQSF. The CDR3 nucleotides are TGCAGTGCTAGTACGGTAACCGAGCAGTCCTTC.

A remark on this clonotype: A read error may produce the germline difference seen at one junction end. This chain uses TRBV29-1 with TRBJ2-1; 10 bases are shared with TRBD2. In germline, CDR1 is SQVTM, CDR2 ANQGSEA. CDR3 size: 14 residues. The CDR3 is CSGKSGGEDNGQFF. The CDR3 DNA reads TGCAGCGGCAAAAGCGGGGGGGAGGACAATGGGCAGTTCTTC.

This clonotype came up many times. The chain has TRBV19 and TRBJ2-7; possible D gene TRBD1, 6 bases. Trimming took off 10 bases at V and 6 bases at J, with 19 bases between the two ends. Germline V gene lookup returns CDR1 LNHDA and CDR2 SQIVND (reference sequence). The CDR3 runs 13 residues. The CDR3 nucleotides are TGTGCCACTGAGACAGGTAGTGGTGGCGAGCAGTACTTC. It translates to CATETGSGGEQYF.

Points on this clonotype: One end of the junction varies from germline; a read error may be responsible. This sequence joins TRBV14 and TRBJ2-7; no reliable D call. Germline CDR1 is SGHDN and CDR2 is FVKESK. This CDR3 comprises 15 residues. CDR3 sequence reads: CASSQGSAQGYERYF. The CDR3 region has the DNA TGTGCCAGCAGCCAAGGGAGCGCCCAAGGCTACGAGCGGTACTTC.

The chain is built from TRBV12-3 or TRBV12-4 and TRBJ2-7, with 9 bases fitting TRBD1. The CDR3 contains 14 residues. V lost 3 bases, J lost 7 bases, and 7 bases stayed unmatched. As DNA, the CDR3 is TGTGCCAGCAGTTTGACAGGGGGGACCGGGGAGCAGTACTTC. This codes for CASSLTGGTGEQYF.

This clonotype was counted many times. The chain combines TRBV29-1 with TRBJ2-3; no firm D call. V was cut by 0 bases and J by 1 base, with 11 bases left in between. The CDR3 has 15 amino acids. The germline V gene has CDR1 SQVTM and CDR2 ANQGSEA. Here the CDR3 reads CSVEDRWTGTDTQYF. CDR3 in DNA: TGCAGCGTTGAAGATAGGTGGACGGGCACAGATACGCAGTATTTT.

This clonotype showed up many times. One end of the junction varies from germline; a read error may be responsible. J is TRBJ1-2 and V is TRBV4-2, with D perhaps TRBD1 (5 bases). The CDR3 covers 15 residues. CDR1 and CDR2 (germline): LGHNA, YNFKEQ. The CDR3 DNA reads TGTGCCAGCAGCCAAGGAACAGAAAGGGGCTATGCCTACACCTTC. Translation: CASSQGTERGYAYTF.

At least ten counts were recorded for this clonotype. The chain couples TRBV3-1 to TRBJ2-7, with D perhaps matching TRBD1 or TRBD2 (5 bases each). The CDR3 spans 14 residues. The ends were cut back, 8 bases at V and 1 base at J, with 15 bases in the middle. Germline V CDR1 and CDR2: LGHDT, YNNKEL (reference sequence). CDR3 sequence reads: CASGRIGASYEQYF. The CDR3 DNA follows: TGTGCCAGCGGGCGGATCGGGGCGTCCTACGAGCAGTACTTC.

This clonotype was detected many times. J is TRBJ2-1 and V is TRBV19, with D unclear. Trimming stripped 4 bases from V and 6 bases from J, with 10 bases between. From germline, CDR1 is LNHDA and CDR2 SQIVND (reference sequence). The CDR3 is 13 amino acids. The CDR3 DNA sequence: TGTGCCAGTAGTACCCCCTCGCCCAATGAGCAGTTCTTC. Residues: CASSTPSPNEQFF.